Following are 6 T cell receptor beta chains from one sample sequenced in a study of cytomegalovirus exposure and HLA in healthy donors. In the PCR, 60 Vbeta and 13 Jbeta primers were used. Sequencing was performed with immunoSEQ multiplex PCR; in TCRdb, only in-frame clones are kept and a portion is missing. The sample has about 270,000 clones, approximately 70% seen once; the top ten hold approximately 2.3%. Sequencing input: PBMCs. Receptor source: a female donor in good health and CMV-seronegative.

The chain uses TRBV14 and TRBJ2-2; TRBD1 aligns across 9 bases. The CDR3 covers 16 residues. Germline V gene lookup returns CDR1 SGHDN and CDR2 FVKESK. Trimming removed 5 bases from V and 0 bases from J; junction bases left unmatched: 4. The CDR3, as DNA: TGTGCCAGCAGCTTAACAGGGGGCGCGAACACCGGGGAGCTGTTTTTT. It yields the protein CASSLTGGANTGELFF.

The CDR3 DNA follows: TGTGCCAGCAGCCCGAGGGGGGGTGGGAACACTGAAGCTTTCTTT. Residues: CASSPRGGGNTEAFF. The J gene is TRBJ1-1, the V gene TRBV7-2; D may be TRBD1 (6 bases). Germline values: CDR1 SGHTA, CDR2 FQGNSA. Trimming took off 5 bases at V and 1 base at J, with 14 bases between the two ends. CDR3 length equals 15 residues.

The chain uses TRBV7-9 and TRBJ2-7, with a tentative D call TRBD1 (6 bases). CDR3 length: 14 amino acids. Trimming removed 2 bases at V and 6 bases at J, with 14 bases between. Germline lookup yields CDR1 SEHNR and CDR2 FQNEAQ (reference sequence). This CDR3 reads CASSLSRVGGEQYF. CDR3 nucleotides: TGTGCCAGCAGCTTATCCCGGGTAGGGGGCGAGCAGTACTTC.

This chain links TRBV7-2 with TRBJ2-7; D might be TRBD1 (5 bases). V was shortened by 1 base and J by 1 base, with 11 bases between the two germline ends. CDR3 length: 15 amino acids. Germline V gene sequence: CDR1 SGHTA, CDR2 FQGNSA. The CDR3 reads CASSLGRGGSYEQYF. The CDR3 nucleotides are TGTGCCAGCAGCTTAGGAAGGGGCGGATCCTACGAGCAGTACTTC.

This sequence joins TRBV28 and TRBJ1-2; TRBD1 is a possible D gene (6 bases). The CDR3 totals 16 residues. The germline CDR1 and CDR2 sequences are MDHEN and SYDVKM. V gave up 2 bases and J gave up 2 bases, with 15 bases separating them. CDR3 nucleotide sequence: TGTGCCAGCAGTTTAGGTGGGGGCGGGGGAAACTATGGCTACACCTTC. Its translation: CASSLGGGGGNYGYTF.

This clone turned up a few times. This chain links TRBV6-1 with TRBJ2-2; the match to TRBD2 covers 7 bases. The germline V gene encodes CDR1 MNHNS and CDR2 SASEGT. The V and J ends lost 8 bases and 5 bases, in that order; junction bases with no gene match: 11. The CDR3 covers 15 residues. The CDR3 DNA is TGTGCCAGCCTTCCGGGACTAACATATACCGGGGAGCTGTTTTTT. Encoded protein: CASLPGLTYTGELFF.